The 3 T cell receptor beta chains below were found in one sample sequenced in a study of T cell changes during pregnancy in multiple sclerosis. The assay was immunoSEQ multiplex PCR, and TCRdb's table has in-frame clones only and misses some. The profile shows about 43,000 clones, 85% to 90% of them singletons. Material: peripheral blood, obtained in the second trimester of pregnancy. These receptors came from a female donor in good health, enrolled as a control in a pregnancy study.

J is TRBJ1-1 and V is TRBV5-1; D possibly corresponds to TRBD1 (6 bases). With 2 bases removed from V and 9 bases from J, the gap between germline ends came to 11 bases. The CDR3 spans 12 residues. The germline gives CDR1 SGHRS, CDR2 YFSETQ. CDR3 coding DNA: TGCGCCAGCAGCTTCCCCGGGACAAAAGCTTTCTTT. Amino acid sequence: CASSFPGTKAFF.

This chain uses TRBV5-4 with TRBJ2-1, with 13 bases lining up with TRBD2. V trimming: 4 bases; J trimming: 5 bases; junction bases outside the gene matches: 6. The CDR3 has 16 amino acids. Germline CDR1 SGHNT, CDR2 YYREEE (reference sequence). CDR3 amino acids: CASSPPGTSGNNEQFF. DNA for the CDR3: TGTGCCAGCAGCCCCCCCGGGACTAGCGGGAACAATGAGCAGTTCTTC.

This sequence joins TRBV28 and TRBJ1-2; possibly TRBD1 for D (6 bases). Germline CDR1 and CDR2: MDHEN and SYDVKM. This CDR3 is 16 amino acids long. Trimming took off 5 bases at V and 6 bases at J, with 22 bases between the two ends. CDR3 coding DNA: TGTGCCAGCAGTCCCCCCAGGGGCAGGGGTGAGGATGGCTACACCTTC. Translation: CASSPPRGRGEDGYTF.